This is a list of T cell receptor beta chains from one sample in a study of early T cells in non-severe SARS-CoV-2 infection. TCRdb re-derived calls from the 5' RACE reads in MiXCR, one entry per CDR3 protein. The data hold about 87,000 distinct CDR3 sequences, with 14% observed a single time. The sequenced material came from whole blood. The source of these receptors is an adult who was a healthcare worker with PCR-confirmed SARS-CoV-2 infection or an uninfected control (not recorded which). CDR3s include the opening cysteine and the closing phenylalanine or tryptophan. The order of the fields is clone size, J gene, D gene, V gene, CDR3 DNA, CDR3 protein. A D gene is named only where the DNA matches it firmly. The size of a clone is reported for some rows only, either as once, few or many, or as a class for expanded clones.

>many|TRBJ2-1|-|TRBV29-1
TGCAGCGTTGACCTCGCAGGTGGGGGTGAGCAGTTCTTC
CSVDLAGGGEQFF
>-|TRBJ2-7|TRBD1|TRBV20-1
TGCAGTGCTTCCGGACAGGGGCCCTACGAGCAGTACTTC
CSASGQGPYEQYF
>many|TRBJ2-7|TRBD1|TRBV11-2
TGTGCCAGCAGCTTAGAGGCAGGGGGCCCCTACGAGCAGTACTTC
CASSLEAGGPYEQYF
>few|TRBJ1-5|-|TRBV5-8
TGTGCCAGCACCACAGAAGGGAGTGTGCAGCCCCAGCATTTT
CASTTEGSVQPQHF
>-|TRBJ2-7|TRBD1|TRBV7-9
TGTGCCAGCAGCCTTGGGACAGGGGGCCACGAGCAGTACTTC
CASSLGTGGHEQYF
>-|TRBJ1-6|-|TRBV5-6
TGTGCCAGCAGCTTTGGTGGTGCAGGGATGGGATCACCCCTCCACTTT
CASSFGGAGMGSPLHF
>few|TRBJ2-7|TRBD1|TRBV28
TGTGCCAGCAGTCAACAGGGGAGATACGAGCAGTACTTC
CASSQQGRYEQYF
>-|TRBJ2-1|-|TRBV6-5
TGTGCCAGCAGCACCAGCGGCGAGCAGTTCTTC
CASSTSGEQFF
>-|TRBJ2-2|-|TRBV29-1
TGCAGCGTTGAAGGGGGAAACACCGGGGAGCTGTTTTTT
CSVEGGNTGELFF
>-|TRBJ2-1|TRBD2|TRBV29-1
TGCAGCGCACCCCGATCAAGGGTAGCGGGGCCTTACAATGAGCAGTTCTTC
CSAPRSRVAGPYNEQFF
>many|TRBJ2-3|-|TRBV7-9
TGTGCCAGCAACCCCGGATCCGGGACCCCAGATACGCAGTATTTT
CASNPGSGTPDTQYF